This T cell receptor (beta chain) is from a study of blood T cell repertoires in COVID-19 (dated by TCRdb to the early 2020s). In the study overall: Collaborator samples came from the United States, Italy and Spain and covered acute and convalescent phases of COVID-19. The material from the prospective study consisted of cDNA or gDNA derived from T cells, B-cell-depleted T cells, or PBMCs. Deeply sampled blood TCRbeta repertoires from subjects exposed to, actively infected with, or recovered from COVID-19 were included in the dataset. A freely available public database, intended as a resource for researchers studying the immune response to SARS-CoV-2, is where the repertoires were released. The samples were drawn from two sources: the first 160 participants of the ongoing ImmuneRACE study, and over 1,000 subjects contributed by 6 global collaborators. A de-identified subject ID, COVID-19 status, age in years and sex were almost always included in the sample metadata. Where HLA class I and class II types were available, the types were taken from metadata supplied by the sample provider, not from assay-based typing. On the study overall, not on this receptor specifically: Clinical and demographic metadata were provided uncurated, with the amount varying by source and participant.

Cut back by 2 bases and 2 bases, the V and J ends lie 13 bases apart. Inclusive of the bounding cysteine and valine, the CDR3 is 15 residues long. This entry keeps only the CDR3 DNA: 45 bases, framed from base 1. TCRbeta CDR3 regions were amplified from genomic DNA by means of the immunoSEQ Assay, a bias-controlled multiplex PCR. The paper's processing steps were these. The number of nucleated cells in each sample was estimated from the amplification of reference gene primers within the assay. To quantify the absolute abundance of each unique TCRbeta CDR3 rearrangement, sequence reads were collapsed and filtered. For each sample, productive Simpson clonality was calculated as the square root of Simpson's diversity index across productive rearrangements. TCRdb limited this immuneACCESS table to in-frame rearrangements with V and J called. A share of clones is missing; checked studies link under half to unresolved V genes, and the rest is unexplained. V and J calls plus clone size are reproduced from that table; the DNA served to infer D and trimming. In this sample the table shows about 220,000 clones, approximately 88% of which occur a single time. The biggest ten clones account for roughly 2.5% of the sample.

In the case of this clone: The specificity of this receptor is unknown. No quality values exist for individual bases; no much larger clone is one base distant.

Participants in the prospective study were enrolled through a virtual design, were aged roughly 18 to 95 years, and lived in approximately 25 United States geographic areas. In the prospective study, cohorts were assigned on the basis of participant-reported clinical history obtained from a screening survey and a study questionnaire. Mobile phlebotomists in the prospective study collected whole blood, serum and a nasopharyngeal or oropharyngeal swab from every participant. Over a roughly 2-month period, participants in the prospective study had the option of providing additional blood draws and questionnaires. Before DNA extraction, blood samples from the prospective study were shipped at room temperature or frozen.

The TCR originated in a woman in her thirties or forties with acute COVID-19. The sequenced material came from PBMCs or T cells enriched from blood (not recorded which). The receptor chain draws on TRBV23-1 and TRBJ2-7; there is no confident call for the D gene. TRBV23-1 has ORF status, its function being uncertain. The CDR3 is CASSQQHGGPYEQYV. Here is the DNA: TGCGCCAGCAGTCAACAACACGGTGGGCCCTACGAGCAGTACGTC.